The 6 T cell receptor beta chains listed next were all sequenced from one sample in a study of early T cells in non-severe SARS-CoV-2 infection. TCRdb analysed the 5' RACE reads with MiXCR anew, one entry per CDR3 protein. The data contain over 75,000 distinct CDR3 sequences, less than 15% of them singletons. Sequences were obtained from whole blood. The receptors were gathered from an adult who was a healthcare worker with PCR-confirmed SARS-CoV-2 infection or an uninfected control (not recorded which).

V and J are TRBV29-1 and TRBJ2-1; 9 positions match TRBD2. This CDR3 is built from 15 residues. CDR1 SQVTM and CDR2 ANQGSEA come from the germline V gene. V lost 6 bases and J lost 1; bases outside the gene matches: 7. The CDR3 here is CSVLGGGESYNEQFF. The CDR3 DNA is TGCAGCGTCCTAGGCGGGGGGGAGTCCTACAATGAGCAGTTCTTC.

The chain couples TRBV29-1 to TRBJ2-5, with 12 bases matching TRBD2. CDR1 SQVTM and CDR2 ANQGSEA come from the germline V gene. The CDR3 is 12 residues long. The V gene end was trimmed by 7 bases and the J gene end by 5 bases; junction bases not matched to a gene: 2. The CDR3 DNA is TGCAGCGGCCTAGCGGGGGGGGAGACCCAGTACTTC. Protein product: CSGLAGGETQYF.

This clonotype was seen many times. The CDR3 spells CASSQARASTDTQYF. As DNA, the CDR3 is TGTGCCAGCAGCCAAGCCAGGGCTAGCACAGATACGCAGTATTTT. This sequence joins TRBV14 and TRBJ2-3; D is perhaps TRBD1 (5 bases). Germline lookup yields CDR1 SGHDN and CDR2 FVKESK. Trimming removed 1 base at V and 0 bases at J, with 8 bases between. This CDR3 is built from 15 residues.

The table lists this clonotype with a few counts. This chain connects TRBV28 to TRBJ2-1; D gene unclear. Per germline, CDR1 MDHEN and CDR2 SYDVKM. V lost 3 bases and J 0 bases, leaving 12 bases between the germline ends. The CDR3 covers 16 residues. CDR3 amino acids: CASSLSVAGSYNEQFF. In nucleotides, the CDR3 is TGTGCCAGCAGTTTGAGTGTGGCAGGCTCCTACAATGAGCAGTTCTTC.

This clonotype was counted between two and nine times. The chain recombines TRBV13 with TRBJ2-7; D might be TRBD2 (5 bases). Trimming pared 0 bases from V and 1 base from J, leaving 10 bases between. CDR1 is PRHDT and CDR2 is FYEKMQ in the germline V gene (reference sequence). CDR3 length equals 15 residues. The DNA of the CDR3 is TGTGCCAGCAGCTTAGGCGGGGTTCAATCCTACGAGCAGTACTTC. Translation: CASSLGGVQSYEQYF.

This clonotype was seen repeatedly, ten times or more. The CDR3 here is CASSQERRTEAFF. Written as DNA, the CDR3 is TGCGCCAGCAGCCAAGAGAGGAGGACTGAAGCTTTCTTT. This chain links TRBV4-3 with TRBJ1-1; no firm D call. Per the germline V gene, CDR1 is LGHNA and CDR2 is YSLEER. There are 13 residues in the CDR3. Trimming took 0 bases from V and 5 from J, leaving 7 bases between them.